A single sample gave rise to the 23 T cell receptor beta chains below, sequenced in a study of beta chain features in type 1 diabetes. Expressed TCRB transcripts were sequenced, since all the RNA that had been isolated was reverse transcribed. The protocol was immunoSEQ multiplex PCR, while the TCRdb copy is restricted to in-frame clones and leaves out a portion. In the table there are approximately 330,000 clones, 11% of which are singletons. The sequencing input was naive CD4+ T cells from blood. The receptor source for this set is a woman aged 30 to 39 in good health.

This clone has only a few counts. The chain carries TRBV29-1 and TRBJ2-7, with TRBD2 matching 15 bases. The V gene end was trimmed by 6 bases and the J gene end by 1 base; junction bases not matched to a gene: 16. This CDR3 region has 19 residues. Per germline, CDR1 SQVTM and CDR2 ANQGSEA. The CDR3 protein is CSVSSPGLAGGRWSYEQYF. CDR3 bases: TGCAGCGTGAGTTCCCCGGGACTAGCGGGAGGAAGGTGGTCCTACGAGCAGTACTTC.

The table lists this clone with a few counts. This rearrangement joins TRBV7-9 to TRBJ2-7; 11 nucleotides agree with TRBD2. CDR3 size: 16 residues. Germline values: CDR1 SEHNR, CDR2 FQNEAQ (reference sequence). J gave up 2 bases and V 5 bases, and 8 bases lay outside the gene matches. CDR3 region: CASSPLGTSGTYEQYF. As DNA, the CDR3 is TGTGCCAGCAGCCCCCTAGGGACTAGCGGAACCTACGAGCAGTACTTC.

The CDR3 reads CASSPLAGGLSGELFF. The CDR3 DNA is TGTGCCAGCAGCCCCCTAGCGGGAGGGTTGTCTGGGGAGCTGTTTTTT. This sequence joins TRBV7-3 and TRBJ2-2; 12 positions agree with TRBD2. CDR1 SGHTA and CDR2 FQGTGA come from the germline V gene. The CDR3 runs to 16 residues. J lost 8 bases, V lost 5 bases, and 9 bases had no gene match.

This clone was detected a few times. The chain uses TRBV14 and TRBJ1-1; 7 nucleotides align to TRBD1. CDR1 and CDR2 from the germline V gene are SGHDN and FVKESK. The CDR3 spans 15 residues. J gave up 1 base and V 1 base, and 3 bases lay outside the gene matches. CDR3 sequence reads: CASSQGQGWNTEAFF. CDR3 sequence (DNA): TGTGCCAGCAGCCAAGGACAGGGATGGAACACTGAAGCTTTCTTT.

This clone came up a few times. The chain recombines TRBV29-1 with TRBJ1-2, with TRBD1 as a possible D gene (6 bases). Germline-derived CDR1 and CDR2 are SQVTM and ANQGSEA. The V and J ends lost 4 bases and 5 bases respectively, with 8 bases between them. This CDR3 comprises 11 residues. Here the CDR3 reads CSVGQDYGYTF. CDR3 DNA: TGCAGCGTTGGACAGGATTATGGCTACACCTTC.

The chain has TRBV5-4 and TRBJ2-7; 7 positions match TRBD1. Germline assignment: CDR1 SGHNT and CDR2 YYREEE (reference sequence). The junction had 12 bases not matched to a gene; V was cut back by 5 bases and J by 4 bases. This CDR3 region has 15 residues. The CDR3 protein is CASRKGQEIIYEQYF. DNA for the CDR3: TGTGCCAGCAGAAAAGGACAGGAGATAATTTACGAGCAGTACTTC.

At least ten counts were recorded for this clone. The chain carries TRBV4-3 and TRBJ2-7, with D unclear. This CDR3 has 13 residues. Looked up from germline, CDR1 is LGHNA and CDR2 is YSLEER. Trimming shortened V by 1 base and J by 7 bases, and 11 bases separated the two germline ends. As DNA, the CDR3 is TGCGCCAGCAGCCAAGGTACGCTCGGGGAGCAGTACTTC. It yields the protein CASSQGTLGEQYF.

The chain links TRBV7-9 to TRBJ2-7, with 7 bases aligning to TRBD1. This CDR3 contains 11 residues. Per the germline V gene, CDR1 is SEHNR and CDR2 is FQNEAQ (reference sequence). V dropped 8 bases and J dropped 3; count of bases not matched to a gene: 1. Here the CDR3 reads CASRDSYEQYF. DNA of the CDR3: TGTGCCAGCCGGGACAGCTACGAGCAGTACTTC.

The chain links TRBV2 to TRBJ1-4, with 8 bases lining up with TRBD1. Germline assignment: CDR1 SNHLY and CDR2 FYNNEI. V lost 8 bases and J lost 8; bases outside the gene matches: 7. CDR3 length: 13 amino acids. CDR3 DNA sequence: TGTGCCAGCCACCGGGACAGGACGGAAAAACTGTTTTTT. The encoded protein is CASHRDRTEKLFF.

The genes are TRBV9 and TRBJ2-2; 8 positions agree with TRBD2. This CDR3 contains 17 residues. Germline CDR1 is SGDLS and CDR2 is YYNGEE. After removal of 1 base from V and 3 bases from J, the junction contained 8 bases not matched to a gene. The CDR3 nucleotides are TGTGCCAGCAGCGTAAGGACCGGGACTAGATACACCGGGGAGCTGTTTTTT. Protein product: CASSVRTGTRYTGELFF.

This clone was seen a handful of times. The chain links TRBV5-1 to TRBJ2-1; 14 nucleotides match TRBD2. With V trimmed by 0 bases and J by 12 bases, 8 bases remained unmatched. Looked up from germline, CDR1 is SGHRS and CDR2 is YFSETQ. The CDR3 is made up of 16 amino acids. The CDR3 loop reads CASSLAGTSGSLGQFF. The CDR3, as DNA: TGCGCCAGCAGCTTGGCCGGGACTAGCGGGAGTTTGGGGCAGTTCTTC.

This clone was observed a handful of times. The gene calls are TRBV15 and TRBJ2-6, with D possibly being TRBD2 (6 bases). The germline V gene encodes CDR1 LNHNV and CDR2 YYDKDF (reference sequence). The CDR3 is made up of 16 amino acids. Trimming cost V 4 bases and J 2 bases, with 12 bases left between them. The CDR3 loop is CATSKRVTAGANVLTF. CDR3 DNA sequence: TGTGCCACCAGCAAGCGGGTCACTGCTGGGGCCAACGTCCTGACTTTC.

This clone was detected only a few times. The genes are TRBV5-1 and TRBJ2-7; TRBD2 agrees at 8 bases. The junction had 10 bases not matched to a gene; V was cut back by 3 bases and J by 2 bases. Germline CDR1 is SGHRS and CDR2 is YFSETQ. The CDR3 contains 16 residues. Written as DNA, the CDR3 is TGCGCCAGCAGCTCCTCGGGGGGGAGCGGAACCTACGAGCAGTACTTC. Translation gives CASSSSGGSGTYEQYF.

The table lists this clone with a few counts. The chain has TRBV28 and TRBJ1-5; perhaps TRBD1 as D (6 bases). The CDR3 length is 16 residues. Trimming took off 2 bases at V and 4 bases at J, with 15 bases between the two ends. CDR1 is MDHEN and CDR2 is SYDVKM in the germline V gene. The chain's CDR3 is CASSLSGGLGNQPQHF. CDR3 DNA: TGTGCCAGCAGTTTAAGCGGGGGCTTAGGGAATCAGCCCCAGCATTTT. Full variable domain (outside the CDR3, taken from reference TRBV28 and TRBJ1-5): DVKVTQSSRYLVKRTGEKVFLECVQDMDHENMFWYRQDPGLGLRLIYFSYDVKMKEKGDIPEGYSVSREKKERFSLILESASTNQTSMYLCASSLSGGLGNQPQHFGDGTRLSIL.

CDR3 coding DNA: TGTGCCACCAGCAGAGGGGGAGAAACCGATACGCAGTATTTT. As protein: CATSRGGETDTQYF. The rearrangement joins TRBV15 to TRBJ2-3, with D maybe TRBD2 (5 bases). Germline V gene data show CDR1 as LNHNV and CDR2 as YYDKDF (reference sequence). CDR3 length: 14 residues. Trimming took 1 base from V and 6 from J, leaving 11 bases between them.

The chain joins TRBV5-1 to TRBJ2-1; TRBD2 matches 9 bases. Trimming took 4 bases from V and 7 from J; bases not matched to a gene: 9. The CDR3 has 15 residues. Germline assignment: CDR1 SGHRS and CDR2 YFSETQ. The CDR3 loop is CASSQIAGDKNEQFF. Written as DNA, the CDR3 is TGCGCCAGCAGCCAAATAGCGGGAGACAAGAATGAGCAGTTCTTC.

This sequence joins TRBV6-6 and TRBJ2-7; 14 bases match TRBD2. The CDR3 is made up of 16 amino acids. Germline V lookup: CDR1 MNHNY, CDR2 SVGAGI (reference sequence). The V gene end was trimmed by 6 bases and the J gene end by 6 bases; junction bases not matched to a gene: 10. CDR3 coding DNA: TGTGCCAGCAGCAACCTCCCGGGACTAGCGGGAGCCGAGCAGTACTTC. Its translation: CASSNLPGLAGAEQYF.

The chain employs TRBV7-9 and TRBJ2-1; D possibly corresponds to TRBD1 (6 bases). V dropped 4 bases and J dropped 5 bases, with 9 bases sitting between them. The CDR3 has 13 amino acids. CDR1 SEHNR and CDR2 FQNEAQ come from the germline V gene (reference sequence). Here the CDR3 DNA reads TGTGCCAGCAGCTGGGCAGGGGACAATGAGCAGTTCTTC. Protein product: CASSWAGDNEQFF.

The rearrangement links TRBV28 to TRBJ2-5, with 13 bases lining up with TRBD2. The J call may not be correct, given that the DNA end is closer to TRBJ2-7. Germline assignment: CDR1 MDHEN and CDR2 SYDVKM. This CDR3 contains 14 residues. The CDR3 loop reads CAWGTSGIRREQYF. The CDR3 DNA follows: TGTGCCTGGGGGACTAGCGGGATTCGTCGCGAGCAGTACTTC.

The sample holds a few counts of this clone. This chain connects TRBV5-6 to TRBJ2-3, with TRBD2 matching over 8 bases. From germline, CDR1 is SGHDT and CDR2 YYEEEE. The CDR3 spans 14 residues. Trimming at V came to 2 bases and at J to 5 bases, leaving 4 bases not matched to a gene. The CDR3 sequence: CASSFGRAQDTQYF. The CDR3 DNA reads as TGTGCCAGCAGCTTCGGGAGGGCCCAAGATACGCAGTATTTT.

This sequence joins TRBV28 and TRBJ2-3, with D possibly TRBD2 on 6 matching bases. V shed 2 bases and J shed 2 bases, with 14 bases lying between them. The germline V gene encodes CDR1 MDHEN and CDR2 SYDVKM. This CDR3 is built from 16 residues. The DNA of the CDR3 is TGTGCCAGCAGTTTACATGTCGGGAGTTCCACAGATACGCAGTATTTT. Residues: CASSLHVGSSTDTQYF.

This clone has more than one count but fewer than ten. The chain couples TRBV6-5 to TRBJ2-5; D may be TRBD1 (5 bases). CDR1 and CDR2 from the germline V gene are MNHEY and SVGAGI. The CDR3 extends over 14 amino acids. The ends were cut back, 5 bases at V and 5 bases at J, with 15 bases in the middle. CDR3 sequence reads: CASSETVDGETQYF. In DNA, the CDR3 is TGTGCCAGCAGTGAGACAGTGGATGGGGAGACCCAGTACTTC.

The gene calls are TRBV28 and TRBJ2-1; 8 nucleotides align to TRBD2. CDR1 MDHEN and CDR2 SYDVKM come from the germline V gene. The V segment lost 5 bases and the J segment 9 bases; nucleotides outside the gene matches: 9. The CDR3 covers 14 residues. This CDR3 is CASSITGGAGEQFF. DNA of the CDR3: TGTGCCAGCAGTATTACGGGAGGGGCGGGTGAGCAGTTCTTC.